These T cell receptor beta chains were read from a single sample in a study of cytomegalovirus exposure and HLA in healthy donors. Repertoires were generated with immunoSEQ multiplex PCR, while TCRdb's copy carries only in-frame clones and drops some. The sample comprises some 190,000 clones, approximately 84% of which are singletons, and more than 1.1% rests with the top ten. Sample: PBMCs. The receptors here all came from a girl aged 5-17 years in good health and CMV-seropositive. The CDR3 runs from the conserved cysteine through the conserved F or W. Clone size is stated in some rows and not others, as once, few, many or a class when expanded.

CDR3,size,V,J
CASSQPRRTVGELFF,NA,TRBV4-1,TRBJ2-2
CASSPRDRGFGNTIYF,NA,TRBV18,TRBJ1-3
CASSSGTGYDYEQYF,NA,TRBV7-7,TRBJ2-7
CAWSGGTGVGYTF,NA,TRBV30,TRBJ1-2
CASSAGGANYGYTF,NA,TRBV27,TRBJ1-2
CASSEYRGGTEAFF,few,TRBV10-1,TRBJ1-1
CASTMTGRNTEAFF,once,TRBV6-1,TRBJ1-1
CATSRVGVAGTGELFF,NA,TRBV15,TRBJ2-2
CASSLDSRGNSPLHF,few,TRBV5-4,TRBJ1-6
CSAVNTEAFF,NA,TRBV20-1,TRBJ1-1
CASSLTGTGELFF,NA,TRBV7-2,TRBJ2-2
CASNRIGLHNEQFF,NA,TRBV6-1,TRBJ2-1
CASSRISGSGSEQYF,NA,TRBV13,TRBJ2-7
CSVGLGQGVVDTQYF,NA,TRBV29-1,TRBJ2-3
CASSGSGTENTEAFF,few,TRBV6-5,TRBJ1-1
CASSRAGEAGELFF,NA,TRBV5-1,TRBJ2-2
CASGWTGIETQYF,NA,TRBV12-5,TRBJ2-5
CASHRWDYTGANVLTF,NA,TRBV19,TRBJ2-6
CASSALGGTAGDIQYF,NA,TRBV4-3,TRBJ2-4
CASRHRDRGNYGYTF,NA,TRBV4-1,TRBJ1-2
CASSLPGMLATGGPTGELFF,NA,TRBV5-4,TRBJ2-2
CASSSPGHATDTQYF,NA,TRBV19,TRBJ2-3